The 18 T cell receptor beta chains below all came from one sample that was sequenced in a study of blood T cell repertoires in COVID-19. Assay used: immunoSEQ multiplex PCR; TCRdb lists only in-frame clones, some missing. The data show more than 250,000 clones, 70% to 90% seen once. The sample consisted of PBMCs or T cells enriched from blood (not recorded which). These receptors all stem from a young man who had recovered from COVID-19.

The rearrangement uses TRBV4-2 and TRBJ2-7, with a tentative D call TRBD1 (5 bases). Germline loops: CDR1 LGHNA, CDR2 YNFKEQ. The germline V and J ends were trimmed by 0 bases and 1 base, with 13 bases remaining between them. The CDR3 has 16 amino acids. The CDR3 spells CASSQDPAGISYEQYF. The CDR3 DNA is TGTGCCAGCAGCCAAGATCCTGCAGGGATTTCCTACGAGCAGTACTTC.

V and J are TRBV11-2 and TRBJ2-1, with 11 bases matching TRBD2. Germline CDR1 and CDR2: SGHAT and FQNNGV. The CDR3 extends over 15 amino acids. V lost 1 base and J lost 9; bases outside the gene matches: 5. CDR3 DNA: TGTGCCAGCAGCTTAGGTCTAGCGGGGGGTAGTGAGCAGTTCTTC. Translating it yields CASSLGLAGGSEQFF.

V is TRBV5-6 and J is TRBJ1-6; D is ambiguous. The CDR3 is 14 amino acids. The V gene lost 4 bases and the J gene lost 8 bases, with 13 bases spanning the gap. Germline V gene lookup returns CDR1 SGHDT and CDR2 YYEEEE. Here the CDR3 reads CASSRGRGDSPLHF. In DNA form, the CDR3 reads TGTGCCAGCAGCCGAGGACGGGGAGATTCACCCCTCCACTTT.

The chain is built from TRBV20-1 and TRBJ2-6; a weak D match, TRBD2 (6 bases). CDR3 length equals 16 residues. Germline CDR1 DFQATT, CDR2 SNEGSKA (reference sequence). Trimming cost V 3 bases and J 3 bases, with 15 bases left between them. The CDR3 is CSASPHRGSGANVLTF. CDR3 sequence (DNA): TGCAGTGCTAGTCCTCATCGGGGGAGTGGGGCCAACGTCCTGACTTTC.

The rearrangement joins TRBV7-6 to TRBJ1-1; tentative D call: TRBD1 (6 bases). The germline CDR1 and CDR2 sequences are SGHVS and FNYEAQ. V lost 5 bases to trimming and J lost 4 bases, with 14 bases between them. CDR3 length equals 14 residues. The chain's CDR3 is CASSLSGGGTEAFF. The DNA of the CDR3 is TGTGCCAGCAGCCTCTCGGGAGGGGGCACTGAAGCTTTCTTT.

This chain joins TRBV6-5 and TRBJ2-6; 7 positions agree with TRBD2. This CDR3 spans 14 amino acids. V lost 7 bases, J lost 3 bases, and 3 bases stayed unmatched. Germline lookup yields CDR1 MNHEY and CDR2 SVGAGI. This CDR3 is CASKGGFGANVLTF. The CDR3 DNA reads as TGTGCCAGCAAGGGAGGGTTTGGGGCCAACGTCCTGACTTTC.

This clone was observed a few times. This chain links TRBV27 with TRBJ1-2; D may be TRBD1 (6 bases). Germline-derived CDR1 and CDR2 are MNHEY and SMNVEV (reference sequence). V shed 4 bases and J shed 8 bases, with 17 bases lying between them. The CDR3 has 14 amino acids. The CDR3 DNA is TGTGCCAGCAGTTCGGTAGGGACAAATGGCGGCTACACCTTC. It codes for CASSSVGTNGGYTF.

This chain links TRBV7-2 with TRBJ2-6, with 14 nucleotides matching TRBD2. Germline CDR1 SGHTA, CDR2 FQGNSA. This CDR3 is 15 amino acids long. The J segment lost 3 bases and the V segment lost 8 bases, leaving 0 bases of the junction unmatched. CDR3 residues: CASGLAGGGANVLTF. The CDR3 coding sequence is TGTGCCAGCGGACTAGCGGGGGGTGGGGCCAACGTCCTGACTTTC.

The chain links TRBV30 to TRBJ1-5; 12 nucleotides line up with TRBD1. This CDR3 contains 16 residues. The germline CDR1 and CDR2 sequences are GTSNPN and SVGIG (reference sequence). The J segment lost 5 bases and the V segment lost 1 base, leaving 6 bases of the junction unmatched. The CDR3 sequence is CAWSEFGTGGDQPQHF. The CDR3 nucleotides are TGTGCCTGGAGTGAATTTGGGACAGGGGGCGATCAGCCCCAGCATTTT.

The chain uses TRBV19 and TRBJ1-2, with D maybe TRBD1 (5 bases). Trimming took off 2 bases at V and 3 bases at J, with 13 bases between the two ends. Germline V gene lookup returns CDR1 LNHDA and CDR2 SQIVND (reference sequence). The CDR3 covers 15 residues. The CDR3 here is CASSISQGGDYGYTF. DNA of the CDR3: TGTGCCAGTAGTATATCCCAAGGAGGGGACTATGGCTACACCTTC.

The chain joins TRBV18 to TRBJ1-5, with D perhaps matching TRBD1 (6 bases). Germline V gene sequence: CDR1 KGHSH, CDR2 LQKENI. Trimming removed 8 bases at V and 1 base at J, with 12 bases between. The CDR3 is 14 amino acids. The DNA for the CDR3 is TGTGCCAGCGCGGCTACAGGGAGCAATCAGCCCCAGCATTTT. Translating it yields CASAATGSNQPQHF.

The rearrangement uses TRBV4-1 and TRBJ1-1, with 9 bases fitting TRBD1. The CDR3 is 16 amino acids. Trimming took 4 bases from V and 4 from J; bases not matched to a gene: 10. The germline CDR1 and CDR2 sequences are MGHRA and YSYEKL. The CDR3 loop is CASSRRDRDDGTEAFF. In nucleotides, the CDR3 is TGCGCCAGCAGCCGCCGGGACAGGGATGACGGCACTGAAGCTTTCTTT.

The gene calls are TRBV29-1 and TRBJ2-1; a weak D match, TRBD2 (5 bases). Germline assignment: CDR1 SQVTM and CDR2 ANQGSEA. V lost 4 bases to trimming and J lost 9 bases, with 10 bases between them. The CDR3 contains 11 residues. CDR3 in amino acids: CSVGGSGEQFF. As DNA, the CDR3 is TGCAGCGTTGGCGGGTCGGGTGAGCAGTTCTTC.

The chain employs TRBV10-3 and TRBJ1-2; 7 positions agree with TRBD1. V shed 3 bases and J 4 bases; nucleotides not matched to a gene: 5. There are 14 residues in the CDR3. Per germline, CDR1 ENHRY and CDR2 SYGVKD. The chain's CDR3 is CAISEGGQGYGYTF. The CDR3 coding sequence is TGTGCCATCAGTGAAGGGGGCCAGGGCTATGGCTACACCTTC.

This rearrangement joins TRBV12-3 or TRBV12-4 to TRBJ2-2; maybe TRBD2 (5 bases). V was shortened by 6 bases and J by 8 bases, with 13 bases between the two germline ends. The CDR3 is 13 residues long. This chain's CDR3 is CASRAGVWGELFF. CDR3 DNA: TGTGCCAGCAGGGCCGGGGTTTGGGGGGAGCTGTTTTTT.

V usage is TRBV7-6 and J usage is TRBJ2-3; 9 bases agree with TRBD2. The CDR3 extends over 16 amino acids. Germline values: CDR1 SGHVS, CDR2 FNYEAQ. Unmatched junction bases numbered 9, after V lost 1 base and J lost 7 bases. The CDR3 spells CASSLEGSGGWNTQYF. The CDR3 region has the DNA TGTGCCAGCAGCTTAGAGGGTAGCGGGGGTTGGAATACGCAGTATTTT. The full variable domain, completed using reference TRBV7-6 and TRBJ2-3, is GAGVSQSPRYKVTKRGQDVALRCDPISGHVSLYWYRQALGQGPEFLTYFNYEAQQDKSGLPNDRFSAERPEGSISTLTIQRTEQRDSAMYRCASSLEGSGGWNTQYFGPGTRLTVL.

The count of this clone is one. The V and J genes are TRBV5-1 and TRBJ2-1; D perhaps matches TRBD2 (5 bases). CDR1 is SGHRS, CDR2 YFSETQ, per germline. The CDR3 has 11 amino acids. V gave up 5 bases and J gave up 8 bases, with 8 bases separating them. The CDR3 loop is CASRGGDEQFF. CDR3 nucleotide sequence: TGCGCCAGCAGAGGAGGTGATGAGCAGTTCTTC.

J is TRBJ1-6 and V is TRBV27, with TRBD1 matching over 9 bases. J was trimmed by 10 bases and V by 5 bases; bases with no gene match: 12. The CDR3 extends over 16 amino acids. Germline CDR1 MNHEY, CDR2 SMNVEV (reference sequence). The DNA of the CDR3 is TGTGCCAGCAGTCCTAGCCGGGACAGGGAAAACTCACCCCTCCACTTT. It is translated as CASSPSRDRENSPLHF.